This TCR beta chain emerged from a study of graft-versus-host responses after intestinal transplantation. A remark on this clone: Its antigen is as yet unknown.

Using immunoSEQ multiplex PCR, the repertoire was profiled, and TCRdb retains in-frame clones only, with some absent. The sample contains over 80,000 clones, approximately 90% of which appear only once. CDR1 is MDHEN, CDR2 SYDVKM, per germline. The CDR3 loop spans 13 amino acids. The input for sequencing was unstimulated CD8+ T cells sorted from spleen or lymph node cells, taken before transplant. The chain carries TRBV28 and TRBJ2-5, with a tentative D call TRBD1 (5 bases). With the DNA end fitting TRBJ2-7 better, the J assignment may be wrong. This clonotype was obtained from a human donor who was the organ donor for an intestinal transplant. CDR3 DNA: TGTGCCAGCAGGGAGACAGAGTACTACGAGCAGTACTTC. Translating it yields CASRETEYYEQYF.